This T cell receptor (beta chain) comes out of a study of OX40 agonist ivuxolimab in advanced cancers. Data came from immunoSEQ multiplex PCR; TCRdb stores just in-frame clones and leaves some out. The sample carries roughly 77,000 clones, 81% recorded once. CDR3 length: 15 amino acids. From germline, CDR1 is PRHDT and CDR2 FYEKMQ (reference sequence). V shed 5 bases, J shed 1 base, and the junction held 7 bases outside the gene matches. The chain is built from TRBV13 and TRBJ1-1, with 7 bases matching TRBD1. The sequence came from an adult with an advanced solid tumor such as melanoma, head and neck, liver or kidney cancer. Sequences were derived from CD4+ or CD8+ T cells sorted from blood, sampled in a trial of the OX40 agonist ivuxolimab. CDR3 loop: CASSHRGSANTEAFF. CDR3 DNA: TGTGCCAGCAGCCACAGGGGTTCGGCGAACACTGAAGCTTTCTTT.